The 28 T cell receptor beta chains listed next were all sequenced from one sample in a study of blood T cell repertoires in COVID-19. Generated by immunoSEQ multiplex PCR, the TCRdb table keeps only in-frame clones and is missing some. The sample holds 200,000 to 250,000 clones, around 84% seen once. Sequencing was performed on peripheral blood. All receptors come from a woman aged 18-29 years with acute or convalescent COVID-19.

The chain is built from TRBV18 and TRBJ1-2, with D maybe TRBD1 (5 bases). CDR3 length: 13 residues. V was shortened by 0 bases and J by 9 bases, with 11 bases between the two germline ends. Germline V gene sequence: CDR1 KGHSH, CDR2 LQKENI. In nucleotides, the CDR3 is TGTGCCAGCTCACCACCTACGACAGTTCGCTACACCTTC. It yields the protein CASSPPTTVRYTF.

This clone appeared a single time. This chain joins TRBV4-3 and TRBJ1-3, with D unclear. The germline V gene encodes CDR1 LGHNA and CDR2 YSLEER. The CDR3 runs to 14 residues. The V end lost 1 base, the J end lost 0 bases, and 4 bases lay between the germline ends. CDR3 amino acids: CASSQVISGNTIYF. The DNA of the CDR3 is TGCGCCAGCAGCCAAGTTATCTCTGGAAACACCATATATTTT.

This rearrangement joins TRBV5-6 to TRBJ1-1; D is uncertain. CDR3 length: 13 residues. Germline V gene sequence: CDR1 SGHDT, CDR2 YYEEEE. V lost 5 bases and J lost 4, with 12 bases in between. CDR3 in amino acids: CASSTEISTEAFF. The CDR3 DNA sequence: TGTGCCAGCAGTACAGAAATCAGCACTGAAGCTTTCTTT.

This clone is a singleton in its sample. The chain recombines TRBV6-2 or TRBV6-3 with TRBJ2-7, with 10 bases that match TRBD2. The CDR3 is 15 residues long. Germline V lookup: CDR1 MNHEY, CDR2 SVGEGT. The ends lost 5 bases at V and 5 bases at J; junction bases unmatched: 9. The DNA of the CDR3 is TGTGCCAGCAGTGACCGACTAGCGGGCTTGGACGAGCAGTACTTC. Its protein product is CASSDRLAGLDEQYF.

The rearrangement uses TRBV7-3 and TRBJ2-7; 7 bases align to TRBD1. Trimming removed 4 bases from V and 5 bases from J; junction bases left unmatched: 8. This CDR3 comprises 14 residues. Germline V gene data show CDR1 as SGHTA and CDR2 as FQGTGA. The CDR3 DNA follows: TGTGCCAGCAGCTCAGCAGGGGGTCTGGACGAGCAGTACTTC. It translates to CASSSAGGLDEQYF.

The chain joins TRBV7-3 to TRBJ2-3; TRBD2 matches 14 bases. CDR1 is SGHTA and CDR2 is FQGTGA in the germline V gene. CDR3 size: 16 residues. J was trimmed by 3 bases and V by 3 bases; bases with no gene match: 2. CDR3 DNA sequence: TGTGCCAGCAGCTTGGGACTAGCGGGAGCGACAGATACGCAGTATTTT. Encoded protein: CASSLGLAGATDTQYF.

J is TRBJ2-7 and V is TRBV7-9; TRBD2 matches at 11 bases. CDR3 length equals 15 residues. Germline V CDR1 and CDR2: SEHNR, FQNEAQ (reference sequence). The V segment lost 3 bases and the J segment 7 bases; nucleotides outside the gene matches: 8. The CDR3 spells CASSFLAGGLGEQYF. Written as DNA, the CDR3 is TGTGCCAGCAGCTTCTTAGCGGGAGGGCTGGGGGAGCAGTACTTC. The variable domain in full, completed from reference TRBV7-9 and TRBJ2-7, reads DTGVSQNPRHKITKRGQNVTFRCDPISEHNRLYWYRQTLGQGPEFLTYFQNEAQLEKSRLLSDRFSAERPKGSFSTLEIQRTEQGDSAMYLCASSFLAGGLGEQYFGPGTRLTVT.

The chain carries TRBV5-4 and TRBJ1-1; 11 bases map to TRBD1. The CDR3 totals 18 residues. V was clipped by 4 bases and J by 2 bases; unmatched bases: 13. CDR1 is SGHNT, CDR2 YYREEE, per germline (reference sequence). The CDR3 here is CASSPKRGQGAQNTEAFF. The CDR3 region has the DNA TGTGCCAGCAGCCCCAAACGCGGACAGGGGGCCCAAAACACTGAAGCTTTCTTT.

This clone has just one count. One end of the junction fails to match germline, which may point to a read error. This chain joins TRBV27 and TRBJ2-3; no clear D. Germline CDR1 is MNHEY and CDR2 is SMNVEV (reference sequence). CDR3 length: 11 amino acids. CDR3 protein: CASCPTNTQYF. Here the CDR3 DNA reads TGTGCCAGCTGTCCCACAAATACGCAGTATTTT.

This chain connects TRBV5-6 to TRBJ1-5; no clear D gene. Germline V lookup: CDR1 SGHDT, CDR2 YYEEEE. V lost 0 bases to trimming and J lost 7 bases, with 8 bases between them. The CDR3 length is 13 residues. CDR3 DNA sequence: TGTGCCAGCAGCTTGGTGGGCGTCCAGCCCCAGCATTTT. It encodes CASSLVGVQPQHF.

A single count supports this clone. The genes are TRBV19 and TRBJ2-3; 10 nucleotides match TRBD2. Germline V gives CDR1 LNHDA, CDR2 SQIVND (reference sequence). The CDR3 is 14 amino acids. V gave up 7 bases and J gave up 4 bases; unmatched junction bases: 5. The CDR3: CASNGAGGADTQYF. The CDR3, as DNA: TGTGCCAGTAATGGAGCGGGAGGGGCAGATACGCAGTATTTT.

V gene TRBV3-1 (or the pseudogene TRBV3-2) combines with J gene TRBJ1-5; D is possibly TRBD1 (6 bases). Trimming shortened V by 4 bases and J by 6 bases, and 19 bases separated the two germline ends. This CDR3 is built from 16 residues. Germline-derived CDR1 and CDR2 are LGHDT and YNNKEL (reference sequence). For the CDR3, the DNA is TGTGCCAGCAGCCGGGGAGACAGACAGGCTCCTCAGCCCCAGCATTTT. Residues: CASSRGDRQAPQPQHF.

The rearrangement uses TRBV11-2 and TRBJ2-2; possibly TRBD2 for D (5 bases). Between the trimmed V and J ends, which lost 2 bases and 5 bases, there was a span of 15 bases. Germline loops: CDR1 SGHAT, CDR2 FQNNGV. The CDR3 loop spans 16 amino acids. In nucleotides, the CDR3 is TGTGCCAGCAGCTTATCTTCCGGGGTACGGACCGGGGAGCTGTTTTTT. Protein sequence: CASSLSSGVRTGELFF.

V gene TRBV5-4 combines with J gene TRBJ1-2; D unresolved. The CDR3 extends over 15 amino acids. From germline, CDR1 is SGHNT and CDR2 YYREEE (reference sequence). Trimming removed 0 bases from V and 3 bases from J, with 12 bases in between. CDR3 nucleotide sequence: TGTGCCAGCAGCTTGGCCGGAGAGTCTTACTATGGCTACACCTTC. It encodes CASSLAGESYYGYTF.

The rearrangement links TRBV18 to TRBJ2-7; tentatively, D is TRBD1 (5 bases). V gave up 2 bases and J gave up 0 bases, with 11 bases separating them. This CDR3 is 15 amino acids long. In germline, CDR1 is KGHSH, CDR2 LQKENI. For the CDR3, the DNA is TGTGCCAGCTCACCAAAACAGGCGAGCTCCTACGAGCAGTACTTC. Translating it yields CASSPKQASSYEQYF.

DNA for the CDR3: TGTGCCAGCAGCGTGGGAGACCTCACTGAAGCTTTCTTT. Amino acids: CASSVGDLTEAFF. This chain links TRBV9 with TRBJ1-1; D ambiguous. Germline CDR1 SGDLS, CDR2 YYNGEE. The V end was cut by 2 bases, the J end by 4 bases, with 9 bases between. This CDR3 comprises 13 residues.

CDR3 protein: CASTTGQGSGYTF. CDR3 DNA sequence: TGCGCCAGCACCACAGGACAGGGAAGTGGCTACACCTTC. The rearrangement uses TRBV5-1 and TRBJ1-2, with TRBD1 matching 8 bases. Trimming took 6 bases from V and 7 from J; bases not matched to a gene: 8. The CDR3 covers 13 residues. Germline loops: CDR1 SGHRS, CDR2 YFSETQ. Full variable domain (missing parts from reference TRBV5-1 and TRBJ1-2): KAGVTQTPRYLIKTRGQQVTLSCSPISGHRSVSWYQQTPGQGLQFLFEYFSETQRNKGNFPGRFSGRQFSNSRSEMNVSTLELGDSALYLCASTTGQGSGYTFGSGTRLTVV.

The chain combines TRBV6-5 with TRBJ1-1, with TRBD1 matching over 9 bases. Germline V lookup: CDR1 MNHEY, CDR2 SVGAGI. V trimming: 6 bases; J trimming: 6 bases; junction bases outside the gene matches: 8. This CDR3 spans 14 amino acids. DNA for the CDR3: TGTGCCAGCAGCTCACAGGGGGCGGGGGCTGAAGCTTTCTTT. This gives the protein CASSSQGAGAEAFF.

The chain couples TRBV10-2 to TRBJ2-3; 9 bases agree with TRBD1. Trimming removed 4 bases from V and 4 bases from J; junction bases left unmatched: 0. The V gene's germline CDR1 is WSHSY and CDR2 SAAADI. The CDR3 is 13 amino acids. CDR3 sequence reads: CASSGQGADTQYF. In DNA, the CDR3 is TGCGCCAGCAGTGGACAGGGGGCAGATACGCAGTATTTT.

The V gene is TRBV7-2, the J gene TRBJ2-3, with D possibly matching TRBD2 (5 bases). Trimming pared 4 bases from V and 0 bases from J, leaving 14 bases between. This CDR3 has 16 amino acids. Germline V gene sequence: CDR1 SGHTA, CDR2 FQGNSA. The CDR3 sequence: CASSSEGLGSTDTQYF. The CDR3 nucleotides are TGTGCCAGCAGCTCCGAGGGTTTAGGGAGCACAGATACGCAGTATTTT.

The genes are TRBV7-9 and TRBJ1-1; 8 nucleotides match TRBD1. Trimming cost V 2 bases and J 4 bases; bases outside gene matches: 6. Germline values: CDR1 SEHNR, CDR2 FQNEAQ (reference sequence). There are 15 residues in the CDR3. CDR3 sequence: CASSLIGQGSTEAFF. CDR3 in DNA: TGTGCCAGCAGCTTAATAGGACAGGGTAGCACTGAAGCTTTCTTT.

This clone was found once. The V gene is TRBV9, the J gene TRBJ2-5; 7 nucleotides match TRBD2. Germline V gene sequence: CDR1 SGDLS, CDR2 YYNGEE. The length of the CDR3 is 14 residues. V was clipped by 2 bases and J by 5 bases; unmatched bases: 6. The chain's CDR3 is CASSVRTSGETQYF. The CDR3 nucleotides are TGTGCCAGCAGCGTCCGGACTAGTGGGGAGACCCAGTACTTC.

The rearrangement joins TRBV9 to TRBJ1-6; maybe TRBD1 (5 bases). Germline V CDR1 and CDR2: SGDLS, YYNGEE. CDR3 size: 17 residues. V lost 3 bases and J lost 0, with 13 bases in between. CDR3 DNA: TGTGCCAGCAGCGGGGGCAGAGGAAGCTCCTATAATTCACCCCTCCACTTT. Encoded protein: CASSGGRGSSYNSPLHF.

The genes are TRBV19 and TRBJ2-7; 10 nucleotides match TRBD2. Germline trimming cut 1 base from V and 3 bases from J; bases unmatched to any gene: 6. The germline gives CDR1 LNHDA, CDR2 SQIVND (reference sequence). The CDR3 is made up of 16 amino acids. In DNA, the CDR3 is TGTGCCAGTAGTATAGGCCCTAGCGGGGGATACTACGAGCAGTACTTC. This gives the protein CASSIGPSGGYYEQYF.

The chain has TRBV2 and TRBJ2-7, with a possible D match to TRBD2 (5 bases). Trimming took off 3 bases at V and 3 bases at J, with 12 bases between the two ends. Germline V gene data show CDR1 as SNHLY and CDR2 as FYNNEI. This CDR3 region has 14 residues. CDR3 amino acids: CASSEGSFNYEQYF. The CDR3 coding sequence is TGTGCCAGCAGTGAGGGGAGCTTTAACTACGAGCAGTACTTC.

The rearrangement links TRBV6-4 to TRBJ2-1; no firm D call. V dropped 0 bases and J dropped 4 bases, with 4 bases sitting between them. Germline CDR1 MRHNA, CDR2 SNTAGT. This CDR3 has 13 amino acids. The CDR3 sequence: CASSDSTYNEQFF. CDR3 in DNA: TGTGCCAGCAGTGACTCAACTTACAATGAGCAGTTCTTC.

The rearrangement uses TRBV29-1 and TRBJ1-1; D might be TRBD1 (5 bases). The CDR3 contains 13 residues. V lost 4 bases to trimming and J lost 0 bases, with 9 bases between them. Germline V CDR1 and CDR2: SQVTM, ANQGSEA. CDR3 sequence: CSVGAGLNTEAFF. DNA for the CDR3: TGCAGCGTTGGCGCGGGGCTGAACACTGAAGCTTTCTTT. The full variable domain, rest sourced from reference TRBV29-1 and TRBJ1-1, is SAVISQKPSRDICQRGTSLTIQCQVDSQVTMMFWYRQQPGQSLTLIATANQGSEATYESGFVIDKFPISRPNLTFSTLTVSNMSPEDSSIYLCSVGAGLNTEAFFGQGTRLTVV.

On this clone itself: Other DNA sequences in the sample encode the same CDR3. V and J are TRBV9 and TRBJ1-1; possible D gene TRBD1, 5 bases. V was trimmed by 0 bases and J by 4 bases, leaving 10 bases between them. Germline V CDR1 and CDR2: SGDLS, YYNGEE. This CDR3 comprises 14 residues. CDR3 sequence reads: CASSVGGGSTEAFF. In DNA form, the CDR3 reads TGTGCCAGCAGCGTAGGTGGGGGGAGCACTGAAGCTTTCTTT.